The 5 T cell receptor beta chains in this list originate from one sample, sequenced in a study of T cell responses to AZD1222 COVID-19 vaccine. Profiling relied on immunoSEQ multiplex PCR, and the TCRdb table lists in-frame clones only, not all of them. This sample has 100,000 or so clones, with less than 90% found just once. Material: peripheral blood, obtained on day 0 of AZD1222 vaccination. The receptors shown here come from an adult in good health.

This chain uses TRBV5-1 with TRBJ1-1; D is perhaps TRBD1 (5 bases). Trimming removed 1 base from V and 1 base from J, with 11 bases in between. Per the germline V gene, CDR1 is SGHRS and CDR2 is YFSETQ. The CDR3 contains 15 residues. CDR3: CASSLYLGANTEAFF. CDR3 bases: TGCGCCAGCAGCTTGTATTTAGGGGCGAACACTGAAGCTTTCTTT.

The chain couples TRBV29-1 to TRBJ2-3; 7 nucleotides match TRBD2. J gave up 3 bases and V 5 bases, and 8 bases lay outside the gene matches. This CDR3 is built from 14 residues. Per germline, CDR1 SQVTM and CDR2 ANQGSEA. The CDR3, as DNA: TGCAGCGTTCGCGGGGGTAGCGGGACAGATACGCAGTATTTT. It yields the protein CSVRGGSGTDTQYF.

There are a few counts of this clone. The chain combines TRBV27 with TRBJ1-1; D remains ambiguous. Trimming stripped 3 bases from V and 4 bases from J, with 15 bases between. The CDR3 covers 15 residues. CDR1 and CDR2 (germline): MNHEY, SMNVEV (reference sequence). The CDR3 DNA sequence: TGTGCCAGCAGTTTCGGTAAGGTAGTGTCCACTGAAGCTTTCTTT. Translation: CASSFGKVVSTEAFF.

This chain uses TRBV24-1 with TRBJ2-1; 9 nucleotides agree with TRBD2. V trimming: 3 bases; J trimming: 0 bases; junction bases outside the gene matches: 5. Germline V lookup: CDR1 KGHDR, CDR2 SFDVKD. CDR3 size: 17 residues. CDR3 amino acids: CATSDPPSGTSYNEQFF. The CDR3 DNA sequence: TGTGCCACCAGTGATCCTCCTAGCGGGACCTCCTACAATGAGCAGTTCTTC.

The chain has TRBV24-1 and TRBJ2-6; D ambiguous. The germline V gene has CDR1 KGHDR and CDR2 SFDVKD. This CDR3 spans 15 amino acids. V dropped 3 bases and J dropped 1 base, with 6 bases sitting between them. In nucleotides, the CDR3 is TGTGCCACCAGTGATACGAGGTCTGGGGCCAACGTCCTGACTTTC. It translates to CATSDTRSGANVLTF.